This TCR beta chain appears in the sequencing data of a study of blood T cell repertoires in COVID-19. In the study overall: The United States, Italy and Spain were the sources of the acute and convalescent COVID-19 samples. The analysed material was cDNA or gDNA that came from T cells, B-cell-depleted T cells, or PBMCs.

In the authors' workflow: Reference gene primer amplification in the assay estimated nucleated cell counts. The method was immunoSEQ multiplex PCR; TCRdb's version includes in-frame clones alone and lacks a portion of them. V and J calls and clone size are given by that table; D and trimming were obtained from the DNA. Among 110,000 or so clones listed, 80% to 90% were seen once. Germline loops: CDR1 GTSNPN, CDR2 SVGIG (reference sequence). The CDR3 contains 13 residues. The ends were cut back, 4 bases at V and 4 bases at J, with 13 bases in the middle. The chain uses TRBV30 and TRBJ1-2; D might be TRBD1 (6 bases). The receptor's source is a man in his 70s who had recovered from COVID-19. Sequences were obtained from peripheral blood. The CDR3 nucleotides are TGTGCCTGGACCCGGGGGGCAACCTATGGCTACACCTTC. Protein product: CAWTRGATYGYTF.